A single T cell receptor beta chain is shown here with its context. Its antigen is undetermined. Sequencing of cultured CD4+ T cell DNA used the Oncomine TCR Beta short-read assay. Extraction of genomic DNA was performed on cultured CD4+ T cells. One entry per CDR3 protein, called by TCRdb with MiXCR from the PCR reads. The sample lists approximately 20,000 distinct CDR3 sequences, roughly 55% occurring once. This sample is drawn from a study of vaccination and CD4 T cells after COVID-19. Study information: Cultures acting as controls obtained a CEFX pool, an HIV-1 Nef pool, or no peptide.

Stated treatment: approximately 11-day PBMC culture with coronavirus spike peptide pools or control peptides (ViraFEST assay). Every well contained under 2.5 million PBMCs, which were grown with approximately 10 IU/ml IL-2 and 10 ug/ml peptide pools. V gave up 6 bases and J gave up 2 bases; unmatched junction bases: 9. Per the germline V gene, CDR1 is MNHNS and CDR2 is SASEGT. The CDR3 has 15 amino acids. General study findings and limits: The median SARS-CoV-2-reactive clonotype number increased from around 19 to 38, without statistical significance.

The TCR comes from a human donor who had recovered from COVID-19. The source was CD4+ T cells from blood, cultured in vitro, collected before SARS-CoV-2 vaccination. The chain joins TRBV6-1 to TRBJ1-2; TRBD1 aligns across 7 bases. The CDR3 here is CASSPTGTPNYGYTF. In nucleotides, the CDR3 is TGTGCCAGCAGCCCGACAGGGACGCCCAACTATGGCTACACCTTC.